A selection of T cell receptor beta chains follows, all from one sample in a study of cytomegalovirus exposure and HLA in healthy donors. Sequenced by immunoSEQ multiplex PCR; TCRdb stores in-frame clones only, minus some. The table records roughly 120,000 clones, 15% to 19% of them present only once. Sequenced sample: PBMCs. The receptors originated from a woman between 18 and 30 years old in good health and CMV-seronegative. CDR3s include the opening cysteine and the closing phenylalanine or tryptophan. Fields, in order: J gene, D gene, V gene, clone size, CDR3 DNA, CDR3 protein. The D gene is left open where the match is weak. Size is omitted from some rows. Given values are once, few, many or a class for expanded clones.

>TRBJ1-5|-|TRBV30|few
TGTGCCTGGAGTGCGGACCCCAGGTCTAGCCAGCCCCAGCATTTT
CAWSADPRSSQPQHF
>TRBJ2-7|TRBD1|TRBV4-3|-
TGCGCCAGCAGCCAAGACCGGACAGGGGTCTACGAGCAGTACTTC
CASSQDRTGVYEQYF
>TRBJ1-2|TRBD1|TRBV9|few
TGTGCCAGCAGCGTAGTCTCCCTCCCCGACAGGGACGGCTACACCTTC
CASSVVSLPDRDGYTF
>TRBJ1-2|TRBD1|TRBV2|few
TGTGCCGGGACAGGGGGCAGGAATGGCTACACCTTC
CAGTGGRNGYTF
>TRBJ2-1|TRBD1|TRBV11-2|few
TGTGCCAGCAGCTTAGGACAGGGGGCCGGTAATGAGCAGTTCTTC
CASSLGQGAGNEQFF
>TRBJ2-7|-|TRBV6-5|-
TGTGCCAGCAGTTTACAGGTTAGCTCCTACGAGCAGTACTTC
CASSLQVSSYEQYF
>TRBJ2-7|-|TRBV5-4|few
TGTGCCAGCGAACGGCGGGGAGGAGAGCAGTACTTC
CASERRGGEQYF
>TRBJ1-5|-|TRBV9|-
TGTGCCAGCAGCGAGGGGGGGGGAAATCAGCCCCAGCATTTT
CASSEGGGNQPQHF
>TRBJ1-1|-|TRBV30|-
TGTGCCTCCTCGGCGGGGCTGAACACTGAAGCTTTCTTT
CASSAGLNTEAFF
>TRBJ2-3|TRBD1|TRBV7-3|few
TGTGCCAGTGGACAGGGATACACAGATACGCAGTATTTT
CASGQGYTDTQYF
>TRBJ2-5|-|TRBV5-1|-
TGCGCCAGCAGCTCGGCTAGAGGCAGAGAGACCCAGTACTTC
CASSSARGRETQYF
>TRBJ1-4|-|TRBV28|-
TGTGCCAGCAGTTCCGGGGGGATCGGTGAAAAACTGTTTTTT
CASSSGGIGEKLFF
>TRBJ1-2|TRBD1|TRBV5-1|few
TGCGCCAGCAGCTTGGCCGGGACAGGGGGTGGCTACACCTTC
CASSLAGTGGGYTF
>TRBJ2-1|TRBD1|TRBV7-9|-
TGTGCCAGCAGGGTCGGGACAGGGGAAAATGAGCAGTTCTTC
CASRVGTGENEQFF
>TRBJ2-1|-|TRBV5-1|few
TGCGCCAGCAGCTTGTCTTCCAATGAGCAGTTCTTC
CASSLSSNEQFF
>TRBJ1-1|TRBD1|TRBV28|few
TGTGCCAGCAGTCGCCGGGTCAGGGGGAGCATGACTGAAGCTTTCTTT
CASSRRVRGSMTEAFF
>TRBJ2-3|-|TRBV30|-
TGTGCCTGGAGTGTCGGCGACAGACGCACAGATACGCAGTATTTT
CAWSVGDRRTDTQYF
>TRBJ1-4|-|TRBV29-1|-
TGCAGCGTTGTAGGGGTGGATAATGAAAAACTGTTTTTT
CSVVGVDNEKLFF
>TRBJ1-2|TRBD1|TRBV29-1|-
TGCTTAGCTATGGAACAGGGGGCTAACTATGGCTACACCTTC
CLAMEQGANYGYTF
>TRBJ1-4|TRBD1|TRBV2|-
TGTGCCAGCAGGGACAGGGCAACTAATGAAAAACTGTTTTTT
CASRDRATNEKLFF
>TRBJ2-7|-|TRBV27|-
TGTGCCAGCAGTTATCGACAGCCCTACGAGCAGTACTTC
CASSYRQPYEQYF
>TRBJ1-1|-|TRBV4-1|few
TGCGCCAGCAGCCAACTAAGGGGGGGAACTGAAGCTTTCTTT
CASSQLRGGTEAFF
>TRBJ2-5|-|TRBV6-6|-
TGTGCCAGCAGTTCGGGGTACCAAGAGACCCAGTACTTC
CASSSGYQETQYF
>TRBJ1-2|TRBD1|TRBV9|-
TGTGCCAGCAGCGCCGGGACAGGGGGGGTCTATGGCTACACCTTC
CASSAGTGGVYGYTF
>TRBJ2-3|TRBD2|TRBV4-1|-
TGCGCCAGCAGCCAAGAGGCGGGGGACTCTCATGACTCTAGCACAGATACGCAGTATTTT
CASSQEAGDSHDSSTDTQYF
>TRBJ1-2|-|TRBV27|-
TGTGCCAGCAGGCCTGGAGGGTCAGGTCCCTTGGGGAACTATGGCTACACCTTC
CASRPGGSGPLGNYGYTF
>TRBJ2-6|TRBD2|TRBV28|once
TGTGCCAGCAGCCTCACCGGACTAGTCTCCTCTGGGGCCAACGTCCTGACTTTC
CASSLTGLVSSGANVLTF
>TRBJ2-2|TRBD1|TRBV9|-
TGTGCCAGCAGCCCCAGAGGTGACAGGGTGACCGGGGAGCTGTTTTTT
CASSPRGDRVTGELFF
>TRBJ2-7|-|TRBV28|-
TGTGCCAGCAGTTCCCAGTCCTCAGGGGAGCCCGAGCAGTACTTC
CASSSQSSGEPEQYF
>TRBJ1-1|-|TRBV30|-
TGTGCCTGGAACAGAGGAGGCACTGAAGCTTTCTTT
CAWNRGGTEAFF
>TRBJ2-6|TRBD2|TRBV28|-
TGTGCCAGCAGTTTATATGCACGGGAGGCTGGGGCCAACGTCCTGACTTTC
CASSLYAREAGANVLTF
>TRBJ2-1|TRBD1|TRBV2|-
TGTGCCAGCACCAGAGACAGGGGATCCTACAATGAGCAGTTCTTC
CASTRDRGSYNEQFF
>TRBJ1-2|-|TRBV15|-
TGTGCCACCAGCAGCGTACGGGGGTACTATGGCTACACCTTC
CATSSVRGYYGYTF
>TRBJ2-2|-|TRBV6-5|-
TGTGCCAGCAGTTACTCCGGGGTCGGCGGGGAGCTGTTTTTT
CASSYSGVGGELFF
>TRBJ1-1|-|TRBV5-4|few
TGTGCCACCCTAAAGCCGGGGAGCACTGAAGCTTTCTTT
CATLKPGSTEAFF
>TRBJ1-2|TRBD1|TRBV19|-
TGTGCCAGCACGGACAGGGTTGCCTCTATTAGCGCCTTC
CASTDRVASISAF
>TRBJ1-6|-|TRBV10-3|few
TGTGCCATCAGTGATGGTACAGGGCAAGGTTCACCCCTCCACTTT
CAISDGTGQGSPLHF
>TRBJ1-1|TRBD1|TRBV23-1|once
TGCGCCAGCAGTCATCCACAGGGGATGAACACTGAAGCTTTCTTT
CASSHPQGMNTEAFF
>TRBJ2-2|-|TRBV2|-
TGTGCCAGCAGTGGCACTAACGCCGGGGAGCTGTTTTTT
CASSGTNAGELFF
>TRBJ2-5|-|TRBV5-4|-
TGTGCCAGCTCCAGGGTCCAAGAGACCCAGTACTTC
CASSRVQETQYF
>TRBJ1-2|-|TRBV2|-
TGTGCCAGCAGTAATACCAGGTCTTATGGCTACACCTTC
CASSNTRSYGYTF
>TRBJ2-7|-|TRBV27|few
TGTGCCAGCGCCTTGGGGGGCGAGCAGTACTTC
CASALGGEQYF
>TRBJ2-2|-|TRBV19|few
TGTGCCAGTAGGACTCCCACCGGGGAGCTGTTTTTT
CASRTPTGELFF
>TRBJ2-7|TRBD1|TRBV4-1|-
TGCGCCAGCAGCCAGGACAGGGGGTCTTCTCGGCAGTACTTC
CASSQDRGSSRQYF
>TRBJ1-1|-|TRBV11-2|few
TGTGCCAGCAGCTCCTTCACTGAAGCTTTCTTT
CASSSFTEAFF
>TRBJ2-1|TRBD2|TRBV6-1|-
TGTGCCAGCAGTGAAAAGCTAACAGCGGGAGGGAATGAGCAGTTCTTC
CASSEKLTAGGNEQFF
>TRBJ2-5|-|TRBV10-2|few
TGCGCCAGCAGTGAGTCGTTTATTGTGGAGACCCAGTACTTC
CASSESFIVETQYF
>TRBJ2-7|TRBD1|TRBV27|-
TGTGCCAGCAGTCAACAGGGGGAAGGCTACGAGCAGTACTTC
CASSQQGEGYEQYF
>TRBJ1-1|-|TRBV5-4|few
TGTGCCAGCAGCCTAGGGGGGAACACTGAAGCTTTCTTT
CASSLGGNTEAFF
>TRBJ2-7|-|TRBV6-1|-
TGTGCCAGCAGGGGCACATACGAGCAGTACTTC
CASRGTYEQYF
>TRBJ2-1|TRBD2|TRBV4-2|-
TGTGCCAGCAGCCGAACTAGCGGGGGAACCTACAATGAGCAGTTCTTC
CASSRTSGGTYNEQFF